The clone carrying this TCR beta chain occurred once. Sequenced by immunoSEQ multiplex PCR; TCRdb stores in-frame clones only, minus some. This sample carries about 150,000 clones, about 94% of them seen once, and the ten largest clones take around 6.2%. The record originates from a study of control samples from healthy donors and cancer patients. The germline CDR1 and CDR2 sequences are MDHEN and SYDVKM. This CDR3 is 16 amino acids long. The ends lost 3 bases at V and 4 bases at J; junction bases unmatched: 10. This clonotype was obtained from a man between 35 and 55 years old in good health. The material sequenced was blood. The rearrangement uses TRBV28 and TRBJ2-7, with 9 bases identical to TRBD1. Here the CDR3 DNA reads TGTGCCAGCAGTTTTCGGACAGGGGCTAGTAGGTACGAGCAGTACTTC. As protein: CASSFRTGASRYEQYF.